The entry below describes one T cell receptor beta chain. Its matching antigen is unknown. This entry is derived from a study of T cell responses to AZD1222 COVID-19 vaccine. The CDR3 totals 15 residues. V was pared by 10 bases and J by 1 base, with 10 bases of the junction left unmatched. The germline V gene has CDR1 LNHDA and CDR2 SQIVND (reference sequence). The protocol was immunoSEQ multiplex PCR, while the TCRdb copy is restricted to in-frame clones and leaves out a portion. The sample has 130,000 or so clones, about 90% seen once. Study outcomes and limitations: Baseline seropositives among AZD1222 recipients totaled only five or six.

The rearrangement uses TRBV19 and TRBJ1-1; 9 nucleotides match TRBD1. Here the sequenced sample was peripheral blood, taken 28 days after the second dose of the MenACWY control vaccine. This clonotype originated in an adult who received the MenACWY meningococcal vaccine as a control. CDR3: CATKPPGQGNTEAFF. CDR3 DNA: TGTGCCACTAAACCCCCGGGACAGGGGAACACTGAAGCTTTCTTT.